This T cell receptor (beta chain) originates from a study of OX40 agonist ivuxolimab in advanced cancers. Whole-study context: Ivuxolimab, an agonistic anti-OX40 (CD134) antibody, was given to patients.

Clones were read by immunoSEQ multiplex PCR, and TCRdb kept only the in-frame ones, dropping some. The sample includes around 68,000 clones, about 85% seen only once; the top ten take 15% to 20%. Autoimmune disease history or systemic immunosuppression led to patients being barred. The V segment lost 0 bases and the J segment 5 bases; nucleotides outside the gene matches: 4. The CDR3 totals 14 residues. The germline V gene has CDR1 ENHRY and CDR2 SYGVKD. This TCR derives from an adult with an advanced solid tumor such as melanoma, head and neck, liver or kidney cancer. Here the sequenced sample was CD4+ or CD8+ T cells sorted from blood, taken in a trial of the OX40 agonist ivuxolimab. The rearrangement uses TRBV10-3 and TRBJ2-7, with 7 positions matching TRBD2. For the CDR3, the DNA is TGTGCCATCAGTGAGTCGGCGGGAGTCCACGAGCAGTACTTC. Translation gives CAISESAGVHEQYF.